This paragraph reports one T cell receptor (beta chain). The record originates from a study of blood T cell repertoires in COVID-19. Background on the study: The samples span acute and convalescent COVID-19 from the United States, Italy and Spain.

CDR3 length: 19 residues. The germline V gene has CDR1 SGHRS and CDR2 YFSETQ. V shed 4 bases, J shed 0 bases, and the junction held 11 bases outside the gene matches. Authors' methods: Researchers report that nucleated cell counts were estimated from reference gene primer amplification. Clones were read by immunoSEQ multiplex PCR, and TCRdb kept only the in-frame ones, dropping some. V and J calls and clone size follow that table, whereas D and trimming were derived from the DNA. The repertoire includes around 200,000 clones, around three quarters of them detected once, and around 5.8% sits in the top ten.

The rearrangement joins TRBV5-1 to TRBJ2-5; the match to TRBD2 covers 14 bases. Sequenced sample: peripheral blood. This sequence originates from a woman in her 70s with acute or convalescent COVID-19. The CDR3 protein is CASSRGLAGVIRDQETQYF. The CDR3 bases are TGCGCCAGCAGCAGGGGACTAGCGGGAGTAATAAGGGACCAAGAGACCCAGTACTTC. The full variable domain, rest sourced from reference TRBV5-1 and TRBJ2-5, is KAGVTQTPRYLIKTRGQQVTLSCSPISGHRSVSWYQQTPGQGLQFLFEYFSETQRNKGNFPGRFSGRQFSNSRSEMNVSTLELGDSALYLCASSRGLAGVIRDQETQYFGPGTRLLVL.